The T cell receptor (beta chain) under discussion was sequenced for a study of cytomegalovirus exposure and HLA in healthy donors (dated by TCRdb to the late 2010s). Turning to the overall study: In an earlier analysis of 450 to 750 of the donors, 250 to 350 Gb of sequence data and some 100 million unique TCR beta sequences from approximately 180 million T cells were reported. High-throughput TCR immunosequencing, statistical association of individual TCRs with disease status, and machine learning were combined to predict cytomegalovirus infection status. An earlier analysis of 450 to 750 of the donors used high-throughput TCR beta sequencing to judge whether each TCR beta V gene segment behaved as functional or pseudogenic. In the later analysis, no new phenotypic data were used to find candidate immune exposures; instead, reliance was placed on TCR beta sequences and their occurrence across donors. About 300 gigabases of sequencing data and 70 million to 100 million unique TCR sequences were included in an early release covering 550 to 650 HLA-typed donors. The number of donors typed differed by locus, with 629-630 for A, B, C, DRB1 and DQB1, roughly 550 for DQA1, 600 to 610 for DPA1, and 472 for DPB1. Using immunosequencing, the study profiled T cell repertoires from fewer than 850 subjects and related those repertoires to cytomegalovirus serostatus. Genome-wide SNP genotypes for about 60% of the roughly 700 donors were used in a later genetic analysis, which treated that subset as a discovery cohort. Roughly 5 DR-DQ haplotypes were handled as single units for association and clustering, since linkage in the cohort was strong. HLA typing included class I and class II loci at four-digit resolution. Every discovery cohort repertoire had been produced on one sequencing platform. A separate validation cohort of approximately 120 different subjects was used in addition to the approximately 670-subject first cohort. Among the roughly 410 genotyped donors, roughly 80% belonged to the genetic ancestry cluster associated with self-reported Caucasian donors. The study aimed to test whether signatures of past pathogen exposure could be identified by cataloging public T cell receptors. A later analysis re-examined previously published TCR beta repertoires from just over 650 donors and added high-resolution HLA genotyping to investigate patterns of TCR occurrence. Donor age, sex, ethnicity and CMV serostatus were compiled together with the repertoire data. Among about 370 genotyped donors of the cohort, an average of roughly 230,000 unique TCR beta nucleotide sequences was sequenced per donor, of which about 18% were non-productive. The paper as a whole reports these results and caveats: A later analysis associated about 18,000 TCR beta sequences with specific HLA alleles at a false discovery rate of 0.05. In a later analysis, HLA-associated TCR beta chains were found to be more clonally expanded and to have lower generation probabilities than equally common non-associated chains. An earlier analysis of approximately 530 of the donors showed that most TCR beta V segments appeared in productive rearrangements either about 87% or about 30% of the time, which broadly matched IMGT annotations. Some IMGT-functional V segments, including TRBV6-2 and TRBV6-3, could not be told apart with the 87-base-pair reads, so those segments were excluded. In a later analysis, several top co-occurrence clusters were reported to appear linked to parvovirus B19, influenza, CMV and Epstein-Barr virus. HLA typing was unavailable for some donors at each locus, so association tests used only the typed subset. Because counts were too low, roughly 16 rarely observed V segments, including chromosome 9 orphons, were excluded from the earlier analysis of a few hundred of the donors. Presence/absence analyses assumed roughly uniform sequencing depth across donors, an assumption that may not hold. Strong co-occurrence of HLA alleles, especially DR and DQ, made assigning TCR associations to individual alleles difficult. Most CMV-associated TCR beta chains appeared to be HLA-restricted in a later analysis, and the HLA associations seemed to be driven largely by CMV exposure. In a later genetic analysis, a missense DCLRE1C variant was associated with V-gene and J-gene trimming of TCR beta chains, and the association was replicated in an independent cohort. In the study, around 160 TCR beta chains were listed as associated with cytomegalovirus. A later genetic analysis reported fewer N-insertions in productive TCRs among donors in an Asian-associated ancestry cluster than the roughly 700-donor mean. The cohort was sequenced for TCR beta chains only, and without alpha or paired-chain data the features that could be detected were limited. Linkage disequilibrium might explain the correlated functional status among segregating V segments, but an unknown experimental factor could not be excluded. While some public TCRs were present in many individuals, most TCR sequences turned up only very rarely across donors. A group of highly shared sequence variants was considered likely to be a technical artifact of the sequencing pipeline. Immune exposure information for the cohort was limited to CMV serostatus. A few of the identified cytomegalovirus-associated TCR beta chains were confirmed in vitro to be specific for cytomegalovirus antigens. In a later analysis, the rate of TCR association differed among HLA loci, with DRB1 alleles having the most associated TCRs and HLA-C alleles having the fewest. The authors suggested that the approach could potentially be extended to other disease states and immunological phenotypes. The classifier was reported to diagnose cytomegalovirus status with high specificity and sensitivity in both the original and validation cohorts. A further reported finding was that TCR beta sequences accurately predicted the HLA-A and HLA-B alleles for most subjects in the first cohort.

From its cysteine to its phenylalanine, the CDR3 spans 14 amino acids. The retained sequence is limited to the CDR3, 42 bases, with the frame set at the first base. V is pared back by 2 bases and J by 8 bases, with 15 bases lying between the germline termini. The germline V gene yields MNHEY for CDR1 and SVGAGI for CDR2. Details on this clone: The target of this receptor is not known. No much larger clone exists at a distance of one base, and base qualities are not known.

The cohort comprised fewer than 700 healthy bone marrow donors. Cohort members were all nominally healthy when sampled, although unrecorded immune exposures were likely present. The donor tested CMV seronegative and was one of the 352 seronegative cohort members. Every donor gave a peripheral blood sample, and the peripheral blood mononuclear cells from that sample were used for TCR beta sequencing. The Qiagen DNeasy Blood Extraction Kit was used to extract genomic DNA from the blood cell samples. Library preparation was by the immunoSEQ multiplex PCR assay. The multiplex PCR relied on a mix of 60 forward primers for TCR Vbeta segments and 13 reverse primers for TCR Jbeta segments. The CDR3 region of rearranged TCR beta genes was amplified from genomic DNA with a multiplex PCR assay. The amplified TCR beta libraries were sequenced on the Illumina HiSeq System as 87-base-pair reads. The paper's data handling went like this. A later analysis tallied roughly 76 million unique TCR beta chains across the approximately 670 repertoires, and some 12 million of those chains were shared by two or more donors. Raw reads were error-corrected and collapsed into unique sequences by a nearest-neighbor algorithm in which closely related sequences were merged to remove PCR and sequencing errors. CDR3 sequences were aligned to IMGT reference sequences to assign V, D and J gene segments. Each retained sequence needed at least a six-nucleotide match to both a V gene segment and a J gene segment. Rearrangements were called productive when the CDR3 lacked stop codons and stayed in frame with V and J; all others were non-productive. Following IMGT convention, CDR3 was defined as the stretch from the second conserved V-encoded cysteine to the conserved J-encoded phenylalanine. The earlier analysis of some 540 of the donors excluded any sequence lacking an unambiguous match to a single V gene segment. In an earlier analysis of 587 of the donors, V segments were called functional above 56.7% productive rearrangements and were called segregating when the between-donor standard deviation exceeded 5%. A statistical classification framework was built to diagnose cytomegalovirus status from the catalog of TCR beta chain sequences. V and J gene assignment, in a later analysis, came from comparing TCR nucleotide sequences with IMGT/GENE-DB human TR gene sequences. The TCRdist pipeline was used in a later analysis to assign CDR3 sequences and most-parsimonious VDJ recombination scenarios. In a later analysis, every TCR beta chain was defined by the combination of its CDR3 amino acid sequence and its V-gene family, and reads without a unique V-gene family were dropped. A later analysis removed 500 to 650 highly shared, low-generation-probability nucleotide sequences to deal with suspected cross-contamination and a sequencing artifact. In a later analysis, a clonal expansion index was calculated for each public chain from normalized within-repertoire ranks of inferred template counts. A later analysis computed generation probabilities with a VDJ recombination model fitted to out-of-frame rearrangements, and checked the results against IGoR. In a later analysis, TCR-TCR, TCR-HLA and TCR-CMV co-occurrence was scored with hypergeometric tests, and a repertoire-size bias correction was applied to TCR pairs. A later analysis estimated false discovery rates by permuting HLA or CMV assignments 20 times. In a later analysis, co-occurring TCRs were grouped with DBSCAN, and TCRdist sequence similarity was added when clustering was performed within HLA-allele-positive subsets. Co-occurrence clustering excluded repertoires with fewer than 30,000 or more than 120,000 public chains, plus five with anomalous nucleotide sharing. TCRdb took over this immuneACCESS table, retaining in-frame rearrangements with V and J assigned. Such tables are incomplete; in checked studies, under half of the missing clones stem from an unresolved V gene, and the remainder is unexplained. V, J and clone size reflect that table, while D and trimming were determined from the DNA. The sample table lists around 130,000 clones, around 80% of them with a count of one. Around 5% of the sample is taken by the ten largest.

The sample comprised PBMCs. The clonotype originates from a man between 25 and 39 years old in good health and CMV-seronegative. The rearrangement joined TRBV6-5 to TRBJ1-1, with TRBD1 as a weak D call on 5 bases. Here the CDR3 is given as CASSYTGGSQEAFF. The nucleotide sequence reads TGTGCCAGCAGTTACACCGGGGGGTCTCAGGAAGCTTTCTTT.